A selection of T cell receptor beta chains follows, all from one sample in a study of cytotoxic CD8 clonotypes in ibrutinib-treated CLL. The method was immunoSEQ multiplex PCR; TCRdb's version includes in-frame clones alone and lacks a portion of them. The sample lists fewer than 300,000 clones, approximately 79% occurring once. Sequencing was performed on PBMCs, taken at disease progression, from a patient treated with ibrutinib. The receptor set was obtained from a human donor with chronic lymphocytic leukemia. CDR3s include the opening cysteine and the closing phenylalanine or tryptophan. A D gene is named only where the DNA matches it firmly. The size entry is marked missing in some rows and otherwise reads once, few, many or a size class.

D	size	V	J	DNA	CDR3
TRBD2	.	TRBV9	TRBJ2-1	TGTGCCAGCAGCGGGCGGACTAGGAGTACGAATGAGCAGTTCTTC	CASSGRTRSTNEQFF
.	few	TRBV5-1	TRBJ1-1	TGCGCCAGCAGCACCGTGAGGAACACTGAAGCTTTCTTT	CASSTVRNTEAFF
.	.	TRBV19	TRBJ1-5	TGTGCCAGTAGTTTCCTAGCCGGGGGTAGCAATCAGCCCCAGCATTTT	CASSFLAGGSNQPQHF
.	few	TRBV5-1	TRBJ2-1	TGCGCCAGCAGCATCGGCGGGCGCGTTGAGCAGTTCTTC	CASSIGGRVEQFF
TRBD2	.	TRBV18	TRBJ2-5	TGTGCCAGCTCACGCCCGACTAGCGGGAGTTTCGCCCAGTTCCAAGAGACCCAGTACTTC	CASSRPTSGSFAQFQETQYF
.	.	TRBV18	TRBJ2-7	TGTGCCAGCTCACCGGGAACGGACGGAACCTACGAGCAGTACTTC	CASSPGTDGTYEQYF
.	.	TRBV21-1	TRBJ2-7	TGTGCCAGCAGGAGGGACGGAACCAGAGAGCAGTACTTC	CASRRDGTREQYF
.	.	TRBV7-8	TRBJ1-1	TGTGCCAGCAGCCAAGATTTGAACACTGAAGCTTTCTTT	CASSQDLNTEAFF
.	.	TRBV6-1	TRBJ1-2	TGTGCCAGCGGTGGAGGGGCGTATGTCTATGGCTACACCTTC	CASGGGAYVYGYTF
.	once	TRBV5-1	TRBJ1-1	TGCGCCAGCAGCTTGAATGCAGGCCTTAACACTGAAGCTTTCTTT	CASSLNAGLNTEAFF
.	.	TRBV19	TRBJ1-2	TGTGCCAGTAGGCCATGGGGAACACGGGGCTACACCTTC	CASRPWGTRGYTF
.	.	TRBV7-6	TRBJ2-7	TGTGCCAGCAGCTTAGGTTACAGGGATAACTACGAGCAGTACTTC	CASSLGYRDNYEQYF
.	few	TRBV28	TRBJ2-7	TGTGCCAGCAGAACAGGTTACGAGCAGTACTTC	CASRTGYEQYF
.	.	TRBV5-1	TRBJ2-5	TGCGCCAGCAGCCTGGGGGTCCAAGAGACCCAGTACTTC	CASSLGVQETQYF
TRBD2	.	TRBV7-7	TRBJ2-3	TGTGCCAGCAGCAGGGGCGGGGGAGTCCTGAGCACAGATACGCAGTATTTT	CASSRGGGVLSTDTQYF
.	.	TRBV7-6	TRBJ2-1	TGTGCCAGCAGCTTAGAACCCGGAAACAATGAGCAGTTCTTC	CASSLEPGNNEQFF
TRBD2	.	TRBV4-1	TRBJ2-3	TGCGCCAGCAGCCAGACTAGCTTAGGCACAGATACGCAGTATTTT	CASSQTSLGTDTQYF
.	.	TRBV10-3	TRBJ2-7	TGTGCCATCAAGGGAGGAGGGACCGAGCAGTACTTC	CAIKGGGTEQYF
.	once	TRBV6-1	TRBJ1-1	TGTGCCACTGGGGGGGTACTTCGGAACACTGAAGCTTTCTTT	CATGGVLRNTEAFF
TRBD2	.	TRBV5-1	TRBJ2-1	TGCGCCAGCAGCTTGGCGACTAGCGGGGTGGGTGAGCAGTTCTTC	CASSLATSGVGEQFF
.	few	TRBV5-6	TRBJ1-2	TGTGCCAGCAGCCCGGGGACGGGGAACTATGGCTACACCTTC	CASSPGTGNYGYTF
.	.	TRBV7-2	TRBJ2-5	TGTGCCAGCAGCTTGGGGGTTCTCGGGACCCAGTACTTC	CASSLGVLGTQYF
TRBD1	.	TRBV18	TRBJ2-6	TGTGCCAGCTCACCTGGGACAGGGGGTTCTGGGGCCAACGTCCTGACTTTC	CASSPGTGGSGANVLTF
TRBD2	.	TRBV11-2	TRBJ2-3	TGTGCCAGCAGCTCTCCGACTAGCGGGGGGGATACGCAGTATTTT	CASSSPTSGGDTQYF
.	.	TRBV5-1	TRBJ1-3	TGCGCCAGCAGCACCGGAATAGGGGGCTCTGGAAACACCATATATTTT	CASSTGIGGSGNTIYF